What follows is one TCR beta chain and its context. Its antigen remains unknown. Sequencing used immunoSEQ multiplex PCR; TCRdb keeps in-frame clones, though not all of them. Here the sample spans 15,000 or so clones, around 88% being singletons. Looked up from germline, CDR1 is SGHKS and CDR2 is YYEKEE (reference sequence). V dropped 0 bases and J dropped 12; count of bases not matched to a gene: 3. This CDR3 contains 12 residues. This entry belongs to a study of T cell repertoires in ileal Crohn's disease. Looking at the study overall: Thiopurines (around eleven) or anti-TNF agents (approximately 19) were given postoperatively to about half. Study-wide results and limits: High-frequency clones were more common in sorted CD8 than CD4 cells. All patients with clonality above 26.8% had endoscopic recurrence.

The sequenced material came from ileal tissue. The V and J genes are TRBV5-5 and TRBJ2-7; the match to TRBD1 covers 10 bases. The receptor's source is an adult with Crohn's disease. CDR3 DNA sequence: TGTGCCAGCAGCTTGGGGACAGGGGGTAGGTACTTC. It yields the protein CASSLGTGGRYF. Looking up the rest from reference TRBV5-5 and TRBJ2-7 gives the full variable domain: DAGVTQSPTHLIKTRGQQVTLRCSPISGHKSVSWYQQVLGQGPQFIFQYYEKEERGRGNFPDRFSARQFPNYSSELNVNALLLGDSALYLCASSLGTGGRYFGPGTRLTVT.